This T cell receptor beta chain stems from a study of blood T cells in healthy people across ages. Total RNA amounts of at least 5 micrograms were extracted per sample. The second PCR ran roughly 7 to 11 cycles with a sample-barcoded 5' primer and J-beta primers. TCRdb re-analysed the 5' RACE reads in MiXCR, keeping a single row per CDR3 protein. Of about 1.4 million distinct CDR3 sequences listed, approximately 59% were seen once; the top ten hold roughly 6.3%. Between the trimmed V and J ends, which lost 3 bases and 10 bases, there was a span of 11 bases. The CDR3 is made up of 12 amino acids. Germline CDR1 reads SGHRS; CDR2 reads YFSETQ.

The chain links TRBV5-1 to TRBJ2-1; D call uncertain. The sequenced sample was blood. The origin of this receptor is a man aged 18 to 29 in good health. Written as DNA, the CDR3 is TGCGCCAGCAGCTCCGGCCTGGGAGAGCAGTTCTTC. This sequence encodes CASSSGLGEQFF.